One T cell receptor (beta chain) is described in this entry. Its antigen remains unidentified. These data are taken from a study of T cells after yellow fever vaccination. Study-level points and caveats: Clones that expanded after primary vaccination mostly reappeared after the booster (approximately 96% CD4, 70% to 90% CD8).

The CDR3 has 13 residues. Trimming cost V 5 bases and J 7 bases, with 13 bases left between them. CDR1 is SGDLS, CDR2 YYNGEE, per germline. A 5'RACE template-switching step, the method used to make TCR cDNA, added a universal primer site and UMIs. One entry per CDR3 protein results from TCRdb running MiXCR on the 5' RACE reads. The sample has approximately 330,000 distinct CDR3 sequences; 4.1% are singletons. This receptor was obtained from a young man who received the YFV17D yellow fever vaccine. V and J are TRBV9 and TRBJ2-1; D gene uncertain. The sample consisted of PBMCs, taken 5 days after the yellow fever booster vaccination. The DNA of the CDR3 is TGTGCCAGCAGGCCAGCCCTGAGGAATGAGCAGTTCTTC. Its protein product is CASRPALRNEQFF.